The T cell receptor (beta chain) described here comes from a study of shared clonotypes between healthy human individuals. On the study more broadly: A few men and a couple of women, aged 18 to 49, were donors. Study-level points and caveats: Sampling included only blood; tissue repertoires likely differ.

Comment on this clone: Antigen specificity is unknown.

V shed 4 bases and J shed 2 bases, with 18 bases lying between them. CDR3 size: 17 residues. CDR1 SGHTS and CDR2 YDEGEE come from the germline V gene. The quantity of DNA used in unsorted PBMC replicate PCRs was approximately 300 ng, corresponding to 25,000 to 30,000 T cell genomes. Study processing details: Filtering was not the same, since immunoSEQ gave junction-only sequences without quality scores. Generated by immunoSEQ multiplex PCR, the TCRdb table keeps only in-frame clones and is missing some. Clone size and the V and J calls come from that table; the DNA yielded D and trimming. The data contain fewer than 550,000 clones, roughly 79% of them singletons.

The sequence derives from a woman in her forties in good health. Some clones in this sample may be carry-over from other donors' samples. The V call is TRBV5-8, the J call TRBJ1-4, with D maybe TRBD1 (5 bases). The specimen was PBMCs. CDR3 loop: CASSQAWGERTNEKLFF. DNA of the CDR3: TGTGCCAGCAGCCAAGCTTGGGGGGAAAGGACTAATGAAAAACTGTTTTTT.